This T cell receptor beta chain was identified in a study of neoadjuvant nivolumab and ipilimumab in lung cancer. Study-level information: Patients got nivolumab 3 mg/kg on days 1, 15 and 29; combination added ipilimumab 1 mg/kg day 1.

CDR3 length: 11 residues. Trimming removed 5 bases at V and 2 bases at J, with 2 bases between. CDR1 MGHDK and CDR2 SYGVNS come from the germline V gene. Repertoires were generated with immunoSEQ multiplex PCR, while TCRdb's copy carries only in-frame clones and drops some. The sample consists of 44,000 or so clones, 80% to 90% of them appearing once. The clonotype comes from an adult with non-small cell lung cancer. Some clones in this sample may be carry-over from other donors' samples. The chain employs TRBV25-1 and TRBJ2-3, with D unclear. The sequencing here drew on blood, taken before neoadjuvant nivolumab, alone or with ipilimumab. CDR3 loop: CASSLTDTQYF. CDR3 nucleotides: TGTGCCAGCAGTCTCACAGATACGCAGTATTTT.